The rows below give T cell receptor beta chains drawn from one sample of a study of blood T cell repertoires in COVID-19. Profiling relied on immunoSEQ multiplex PCR, and the TCRdb table lists in-frame clones only, not all of them. Here the sample spans fewer than 450,000 clones, around 90% being singletons. Sequencing input: PBMCs or T cells enriched from blood (not recorded which). These receptors came from a middle-aged woman with acute COVID-19. CDR3s leave out the opening cysteine and the closing phenylalanine or tryptophan.

v_call	j_call	cdr3_aa
TRBV5-6	TRBJ1-2	ASSLYRGYGYT
TRBV12-3/TRBV12-4	TRBJ1-2	ASSLRGDYGYT
TRBV3-1/TRBV3-2	TRBJ2-7	ASSEGRGPYEQY
TRBV2	TRBJ1-1	ASRTPTGLETEAF
TRBV9	TRBJ2-1	ASSAPQAGGLIEQF
TRBV30	TRBJ2-3	AWSPGGLTDTQY
TRBV15	TRBJ2-2	ATSRDRGRVTGELF
TRBV25-1	TRBJ1-2	ASSGREGYT
TRBV7-2	TRBJ1-2	ASSPSDSTYGYT
TRBV19	TRBJ2-7	ASSSDSWGSYEQY
TRBV7-2	TRBJ1-1	ASSLVGTGSEAF
TRBV27	TRBJ1-1	ASNKDSPRDEAF
TRBV25-1	TRBJ1-5	ASSEPLGNQPQH
TRBV4-1	TRBJ1-2	ASSQAGDYGYT
TRBV18	TRBJ2-2	ASSPRQGNTGELF
TRBV30	TRBJ1-1	AWSGEVNTEAF
TRBV10-2	TRBJ1-4	ASGLGGTNEKLF
TRBV6-5	TRBJ1-4	ASSYSTQSNEKLF
TRBV3-1/TRBV3-2	TRBJ1-2	ASSQGHVANYGYT
TRBV4-2	TRBJ1-2	ASSQDPRGLSYT
TRBV29-1	TRBJ1-1	SPHTNTEAF
TRBV30	TRBJ2-7	ACSPSGGAHEQY